Listed here is a single T cell receptor beta chain. Primers included in the PCR were 60 Vbeta and 13 Jbeta primers. TCRdb keeps only in-frame clones here, not all; method: immunoSEQ multiplex PCR. The sample table includes 45,000 or so clones. These data originate in a study of cytomegalovirus exposure and HLA in healthy donors. Trimming cost V 4 bases and J 4 bases; bases outside gene matches: 5. The CDR3 sequence is 14 residues long. From germline, CDR1 is SGHRS and CDR2 YFSETQ. The sequence was obtained from a male donor in good health and CMV-seronegative. This chain joins TRBV5-1 and TRBJ2-5, with TRBD1 identical over 9 bases. Sequenced: PBMCs. The CDR3 DNA is TGCGCCAGCAGCAATACAGGGGGCGTAGAGACCCAGTACTTC. Residues: CASSNTGGVETQYF. The complete variable domain, with remaining parts taken from reference TRBV5-1 and TRBJ2-5, reads KAGVTQTPRYLIKTRGQQVTLSCSPISGHRSVSWYQQTPGQGLQFLFEYFSETQRNKGNFPGRFSGRQFSNSRSEMNVSTLELGDSALYLCASSNTGGVETQYFGPGTRLLVL.